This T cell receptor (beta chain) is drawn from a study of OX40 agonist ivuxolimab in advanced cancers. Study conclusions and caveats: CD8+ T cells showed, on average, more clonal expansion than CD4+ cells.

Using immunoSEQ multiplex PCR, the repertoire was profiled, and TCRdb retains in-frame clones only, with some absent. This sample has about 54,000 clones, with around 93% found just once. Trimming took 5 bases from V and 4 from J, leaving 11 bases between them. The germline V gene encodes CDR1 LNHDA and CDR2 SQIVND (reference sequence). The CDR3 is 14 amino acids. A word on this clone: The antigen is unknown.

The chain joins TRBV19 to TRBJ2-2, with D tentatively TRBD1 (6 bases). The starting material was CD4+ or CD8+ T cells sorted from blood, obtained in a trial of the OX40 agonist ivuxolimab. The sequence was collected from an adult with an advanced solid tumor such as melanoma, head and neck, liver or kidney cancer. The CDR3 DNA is TGTGCCAGTAGTGTGCAGGGGCCCACCGGGGAGCTGTTTTTT. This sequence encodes CASSVQGPTGELFF. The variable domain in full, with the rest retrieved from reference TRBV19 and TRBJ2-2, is DGGITQSPKYLFRKEGQNVTLSCEQNLNHDAMYWYRQDPGQGLRLIYYSQIVNDFQKGDIAEGYSVSREKKESFPLTVTSAQKNPTAFYLCASSVQGPTGELFFGEGSRLTVL.